These T cell receptor beta chains were read from a single sample in a study of cytomegalovirus exposure and HLA in healthy donors. Profiling relied on immunoSEQ multiplex PCR, and the TCRdb table lists in-frame clones only, not all of them. The sample records tens of thousands of clones, 90% to 97% being singletons. Material: PBMCs. The receptor set was obtained from a man aged 18 to 29 in good health and CMV-seropositive. CDR3s include the opening cysteine and the closing phenylalanine or tryptophan. D genes are given only for firm matches. For some rows the clone size is stated as once, few or many, or as a class when expanded; others skip it.

j_gene	d_gene	abundance	v_gene	CDR3nt	CDR3aa
TRBJ2-7	TRBD2	NA	TRBV28	TGTGCCAGCAGTCGGACTAGCGGAGCCCGCTACGAGCAGTACTTC	CASSRTSGARYEQYF
TRBJ1-2	TRBD1	NA	TRBV27	TGTGCCAGCAGTTTACGTGATACAGGGGGCCCCTATGGCTACACCTTC	CASSLRDTGGPYGYTF
TRBJ2-3	NA	NA	TRBV11-2	TGTGCCAGCAGCAACCGGGGACTTATCACAGATACGCAGTATTTT	CASSNRGLITDTQYF
TRBJ2-7	TRBD2	NA	TRBV5-1	TGCGCCAGCAGCTTGAGTTTCGGGACTAACCCCTACGAGCAGTACTTC	CASSLSFGTNPYEQYF
TRBJ2-3	NA	NA	TRBV27	TGTGCCAGCAGTTTATCGTGGACACCTAGCACAGATACGCAGTATTTT	CASSLSWTPSTDTQYF
TRBJ1-5	NA	NA	TRBV7-8	TGTGCCAGCAGCTTAGATAGGAGACAGCCCGAGGCCCAGCATTTT	CASSLDRRQPEAQHF
TRBJ1-3	NA	NA	TRBV29-1	TGCAGCGCCAGGGTCCCCTCTGGAAACACCATATATTTT	CSARVPSGNTIYF
TRBJ2-7	TRBD1	NA	TRBV5-6	TGTGCCAGCAGCTTAAGTGGACAGGGGGCTTGGGACGAGCAGTACTTC	CASSLSGQGAWDEQYF
TRBJ1-2	NA	NA	TRBV29-1	TGCAGCGTTGTTACTGGCGGGGGCAACTATGGCTACACCTTC	CSVVTGGGNYGYTF
TRBJ2-7	NA	NA	TRBV29-1	TGCAGCGTTGGGACTTCTTCCTACGAGCAGTACTTC	CSVGTSSYEQYF
TRBJ2-3	NA	NA	TRBV6-5	TGTGCCAGCAGTGTTGGACATCGCACAGATACGCAGTATTTT	CASSVGHRTDTQYF
TRBJ1-2	NA	NA	TRBV30	TGTGCCCGTACAAGGGGCAAGATGGGGGGCTACACCTTC	CARTRGKMGGYTF
TRBJ2-3	NA	NA	TRBV2	TGTGCCAGCATGTGGACAGCAGATACGCAGTATTTT	CASMWTADTQYF
TRBJ1-4	NA	NA	TRBV4-1	TGCGCCAGCAGCCACATCAGGGGAGTAGATGAAAAACTGTTTTTT	CASSHIRGVDEKLFF
TRBJ1-1	NA	NA	TRBV9	TGTGCCAGCAGCGAAACAGGTAACACTGAAGCTTTCTTT	CASSETGNTEAFF
TRBJ2-1	NA	NA	TRBV19	TGTGCCAGTAGTAGCGGAGGCTCCTACAATGAGCAGTTCTTC	CASSSGGSYNEQFF
TRBJ1-2	NA	NA	TRBV9	TGTGCCAGCAGCGTAGTAGTGGGCGGCTACACCTTC	CASSVVVGGYTF
TRBJ2-3	NA	NA	TRBV15	TGTGCCACCAGCCCGACGACTGTAACAGATACGCAGTATTTT	CATSPTTVTDTQYF
TRBJ2-3	TRBD2	once	TRBV5-4	TGTGCCAGCAGCTATAGCGGGAGCCGCACAGATACGCAGTATTTT	CASSYSGSRTDTQYF
TRBJ1-2	NA	once	TRBV5-4	TGTGCCAGCAGCTTGTCCGGGGACTATGGCTACACCTTC	CASSLSGDYGYTF
TRBJ2-7	TRBD1	NA	TRBV18	TGTGCCAGCTCACCAGTGACAGGGGAGTATTACGAGCAGTACTTC	CASSPVTGEYYEQYF
TRBJ2-6	NA	NA	TRBV5-5	TGTGCCAGCAGCTTGCTAGGAAGCTCTGGGGCCAACGTCCTGACTTTC	CASSLLGSSGANVLTF
TRBJ2-1	NA	once	TRBV28	TGTGCCAGCAGTTTATATATGCGCGGCAATGAGCAGTTCTTC	CASSLYMRGNEQFF
TRBJ2-5	TRBD2	NA	TRBV5-1	TGCGCCAGCAGCTCGCCGTGGGAGGGCTGGCAAGAGACCCAGTACTTC	CASSSPWEGWQETQYF
TRBJ2-7	NA	few	TRBV19	TGTGCCACCGCTGGAGGGCTCTACGAGCAGTACTTC	CATAGGLYEQYF
TRBJ2-7	TRBD2	NA	TRBV2	TGTGCCAGCATGACTAGCGGGCGACCCTACGAGCAGTACTTC	CASMTSGRPYEQYF
TRBJ2-7	NA	NA	TRBV18	TGTGCCAGCCAAACCCGCGGGCCAAAGCCTTTCTCCTACGAGCAGTACTTC	CASQTRGPKPFSYEQYF
TRBJ1-5	NA	NA	TRBV7-6	TGTGCCAGCAGCCCGGGAGGGAGCAATCAGCCCCAGCATTTT	CASSPGGSNQPQHF
TRBJ1-2	NA	NA	TRBV4-2	TGTGCCAGCAGCCAAGAAGCAGGCAGCAATGGCTACACCTTC	CASSQEAGSNGYTF
TRBJ2-3	NA	NA	TRBV30	TGTGCCTGGAAGGGGGGAGGGTTGCCTTCTGATACGCAGTATTTT	CAWKGGGLPSDTQYF
TRBJ2-7	TRBD1	once	TRBV18	TGTGCCAGCTCCCCTGCCAATAGACAGGGGACCGAGCAGTACTTC	CASSPANRQGTEQYF
TRBJ2-5	TRBD2	NA	TRBV11-2	TGTGCCAGCAGCCCCCCAGGAGGACTAGCGGGAGAGGAGACCCAGTACTTC	CASSPPGGLAGEETQYF
TRBJ2-7	NA	NA	TRBV6-5	TGTGCCAGCACGGGACTTGTGTTCAACGAGCAGTACTTC	CASTGLVFNEQYF
TRBJ1-1	TRBD1	once	TRBV2	TGTGCCAGCAGCTTACAGGGGTCGGACACTGAAGCTTTCTTT	CASSLQGSDTEAFF
TRBJ1-5	NA	NA	TRBV28	TGTGCCAGCAGTTTAGGGGACACGGGGATCGGCAATCAGCCCCAGCATTTT	CASSLGDTGIGNQPQHF
TRBJ1-3	NA	NA	TRBV30	TGTGCCTGGACCGGGGGGCAGACACCTGGAAACACCATATATTTT	CAWTGGQTPGNTIYF
TRBJ2-3	NA	once	TRBV11-2	TGTGCCAGCCAGGGGTTGAGCACAGATACGCAGTATTTT	CASQGLSTDTQYF
TRBJ2-1	TRBD2	NA	TRBV10-1	TGCGCCAGCAGTGTAGCGGGAGTGATCAATGAGCAGTTCTTC	CASSVAGVINEQFF
TRBJ2-2	TRBD1	NA	TRBV29-1	TGCAGCGTTGAATACAGGGGAAATGCCGGGGAGCTGTTTTTT	CSVEYRGNAGELFF
TRBJ2-7	TRBD2	NA	TRBV11-2	TGTGCCAGCAGCTTAGATCTCGGGACTAGCGACTCCTACGAGCAGTACTTC	CASSLDLGTSDSYEQYF
TRBJ2-5	NA	NA	TRBV7-9	TGTGCCAGCAGCTTGGCTAGCCAGCGAGAGACCCAGTACTTC	CASSLASQRETQYF
TRBJ2-3	NA	NA	TRBV19	TGTGCCAGTAGTAGCCTTCTTTGGGGTAAGGGGACAGATACGCAGTATTTT	CASSSLLWGKGTDTQYF
TRBJ2-2	NA	NA	TRBV7-9	TGTGCCAGCACCCAAAACACCGGGGAGCTGTTTTTT	CASTQNTGELFF
TRBJ2-1	TRBD2	NA	TRBV5-1	TGCGCCAGCGACTTGGGTAGCGGGACCTTTGAGCAGTTCTTC	CASDLGSGTFEQFF
TRBJ2-1	TRBD2	NA	TRBV6-1	TGTGCCAGCAGACACACTAGCGGGAGCCCTCGTGAGCAGTTCTTC	CASRHTSGSPREQFF
TRBJ2-1	TRBD2	NA	TRBV5-1	TGCGCCAGCAGCGGTGGGCCAGGGACTAGGGGCAATGAGCAGTTCTTC	CASSGGPGTRGNEQFF
TRBJ1-2	TRBD1	few	TRBV4-1	TGCGCCAGCAGCCAGCTCCCCGGGACAGGGGCCGATGGCTACACCTTC	CASSQLPGTGADGYTF
TRBJ2-5	TRBD2	NA	TRBV7-9	TGTGCCAGCAGCCCCCGGGAGGGGGGGAAAGAGACCCAGTACTTC	CASSPREGGKETQYF